This TCR beta chain was captured in a study of blood T cell repertoires in COVID-19. At the level of the study: Samples of COVID-19 (acute and convalescent) were obtained from the United States, Italy and Spain.

This table comes from immunoSEQ multiplex PCR, and its TCRdb copy is limited to in-frame clones, with some not included. The data hold under 200,000 clones, with 80% to 85% observed a single time. The CDR3 loop spans 18 amino acids. Germline loops: CDR1 MDHEN, CDR2 SYDVKM. After removal of 3 bases from V and 3 bases from J, the junction contained 9 bases not matched to a gene. The chain uses TRBV28 and TRBJ2-2; 11 bases agree with TRBD2. The material sequenced was peripheral blood. The receptor comes from a woman in her seventies with COVID-19, enrolled during active disease. CDR3 bases: TGTGCCAGCAGTTTCCTGCCGGGACTAGCGGACCACACCGGGGAGCTGTTTTTT. Translation gives CASSFLPGLADHTGELFF.